This entry lists 19 T cell receptor beta chains sequenced from one sample in a study of primary melanoma T cells and metastatic recurrence. TCRdb's copy holds only in-frame clones and misses some; the assay was immunoSEQ multiplex PCR. The repertoire holds 1,500 or so clones, with 85% to 90% as singletons. Sample: melanoma tumor tissue. The receptors derive from a human donor with melanoma.

The V gene is TRBV7-8, the J gene TRBJ2-4, with 8 bases that match TRBD1. V was clipped by 6 bases and J by 7 bases; unmatched bases: 8. CDR3 length equals 14 residues. The germline CDR1 and CDR2 sequences are SGHVS and FQNEAQ. The CDR3 region has the DNA TGTGCCAGCAGTCGTACAGGGGGGCGTAACATTCAGTACTTC. This encodes CASSRTGGRNIQYF.

The V gene is TRBV12-5, the J gene TRBJ1-2, with D maybe TRBD1 (5 bases). V lost 3 bases to trimming and J lost 6 bases, with 11 bases between them. Germline loops: CDR1 LGHNT, CDR2 FRNRAP. This CDR3 has 13 residues. CDR3 sequence reads: CASGLPTGDGYTF. DNA of the CDR3: TGTGCTAGTGGTTTACCGACGGGGGATGGCTACACCTTC.

The V gene is TRBV7-7, the J gene TRBJ1-1; D not certain. The germline gives CDR1 SSHAT, CDR2 FNYEAQ (reference sequence). CDR3 length equals 14 residues. The germline V and J ends were trimmed by 2 bases and 0 bases, with 7 bases remaining between them. The DNA for the CDR3 is TGTGCCAGCAGCTTAAGTGGACTGAACACTGAAGCTTTCTTT. This codes for CASSLSGLNTEAFF.

This clone was seen only once. The V and J genes are TRBV19 and TRBJ2-6, with no clear D. Germline CDR1 LNHDA, CDR2 SQIVND (reference sequence). Trimming stripped 1 base from V and 2 bases from J, with 6 bases between. The length of the CDR3 is 15 residues. CDR3 bases: TGTGCCAGTAGTATAGCTGGGCCTGGGGCCAACGTCCTGACTTTC. Translation: CASSIAGPGANVLTF.

The genes are TRBV19 and TRBJ2-7, with 7 bases identical to TRBD2. CDR1 is LNHDA, CDR2 SQIVND, per germline (reference sequence). The V gene end was trimmed by 0 bases and the J gene end by 0 bases; junction bases not matched to a gene: 2. CDR3 length: 15 residues. DNA of the CDR3: TGTGCCAGTAGTATAGATAAGCGGGGCTCCTACGAGCAGTACTTC. Protein product: CASSIDKRGSYEQYF.

V usage is TRBV11-3 and J usage is TRBJ1-3; the match to TRBD1 covers 7 bases. The CDR3 is 17 residues long. Germline CDR1 reads SGHNT; CDR2 reads YENEEA. After removal of 1 base from V and 0 bases from J, the junction contained 6 bases not matched to a gene. CDR3 sequence: CASSLGQGSPSGNTIYF. CDR3 DNA sequence: TGTGCCAGCAGCTTAGGACAGGGCTCCCCCTCTGGAAACACCATATATTTT. The complete variable domain, with remaining parts taken from reference TRBV11-3 and TRBJ1-3, reads EAGVVQSPRYKIIEKKQPVAFWCNPISGHNTLYWYLQNLGQGPELLIRYENEEAVDDSQLPKDRFSAERLKGVDSTLKIQPAELGDSAVYLCASSLGQGSPSGNTIYFGEGSWLTVV.

The CDR3 sequence is CASSPGQYYEQYF. The CDR3 DNA reads as TGTGCCAGCAGCCCCGGACAGTACTACGAGCAGTACTTC. The chain has TRBV27 and TRBJ2-7, with a weak D call TRBD1 (6 bases). Germline V gene lookup returns CDR1 MNHEY and CDR2 SMNVEV (reference sequence). This CDR3 is 13 amino acids long. Deletions cut 6 bases from V and 3 bases from J, with 12 bases between.

This clone appeared a single time. The J gene is TRBJ1-2, the V gene TRBV14, with unresolved D. This CDR3 has 14 amino acids. The germline V gene encodes CDR1 SGHDN and CDR2 FVKESK. With 4 bases removed from V and 4 bases from J, the gap between germline ends came to 13 bases. The DNA for the CDR3 is TGTGCCAGCAGCCTCACGTCGGGTACCTATGGCTACACCTTC. Translated: CASSLTSGTYGYTF.

The chain joins TRBV6-8 to TRBJ2-5, with D possibly called TRBD1 or TRBD2 (5 bases each). The CDR3 is 15 amino acids. The V end lost 6 bases, the J end lost 7 bases, and 21 bases lay between the germline ends. Germline CDR1 and CDR2: MNHGY and SAAAGT. The CDR3 is CASRRDRRVEGTQYF. CDR3 DNA: TGTGCCAGCAGACGCGACAGACGGGTTGAGGGGACCCAGTACTTC.

The V gene is TRBV9, the J gene TRBJ2-7, with 13 bases lining up with TRBD2. Germline CDR1 SGDLS, CDR2 YYNGEE. The CDR3 runs to 15 residues. After removal of 4 bases from V and 6 bases from J, the junction contained 7 bases not matched to a gene. DNA for the CDR3: TGTGCCAGCAGCCCAGGACTAGCGGGAGATGGCGAGCAGTACTTC. Translated: CASSPGLAGDGEQYF.

This clone is labeled large (0.1 to 1%). The genes are TRBV11-3 and TRBJ2-3; 7 nucleotides align to TRBD2. V was pared by 4 bases and J by 2 bases, with 6 bases of the junction left unmatched. The CDR3 extends over 15 amino acids. Germline CDR1 SGHNT, CDR2 YENEEA. The CDR3 nucleotides read TGTGCCAGCAGCTCACGGGAGGCAAACACAGATACGCAGTATTTT. Translation gives CASSSREANTDTQYF.

V gene TRBV29-1 combines with J gene TRBJ1-1; 9 bases line up with TRBD1. The ends lost 8 bases at V and 3 bases at J; junction bases unmatched: 4. The CDR3 spans 12 residues. In germline, CDR1 is SQVTM, CDR2 ANQGSEA. Written as DNA, the CDR3 is TGCAGCACAAGGACAGGGGACACTGAAGCTTTCTTT. Encoded protein: CSTRTGDTEAFF.

This chain joins TRBV6-8 and TRBJ2-1, with 7 bases matching TRBD2. With V trimmed by 1 base and J by 6 bases, 12 bases remained unmatched. The germline V gene encodes CDR1 MNHGY and CDR2 SAAAGT. This CDR3 region has 17 residues. Here the CDR3 reads CASSYLGLWGGPNEQFF. The CDR3 nucleotides read TGTGCCAGCAGTTACTTGGGGTTGTGGGGGGGTCCCAATGAGCAGTTCTTC.

The rearrangement links TRBV5-1 to TRBJ2-3, with TRBD1 matching 9 bases. Germline trimming cut 7 bases from V and 7 bases from J; bases unmatched to any gene: 13. The germline V gene encodes CDR1 SGHRS and CDR2 YFSETQ. The CDR3 contains 15 residues. CDR3 sequence reads: CASGDRSDRGNTQYF. The CDR3 DNA sequence: TGCGCCAGCGGAGATCGCTCGGACAGGGGAAATACGCAGTATTTT.

This clone appeared once. The junction and the germline gene differ at one end; a read error may be behind it. J is TRBJ2-4 and V is TRBV29-1, with a tentative D call TRBD2 (6 bases). The CDR3 has 14 residues. Germline lookup yields CDR1 SQVTM and CDR2 ANQGSEA. The CDR3 protein is CSVDGPGAKNIQYF. CDR3 DNA: TGCAGCGTTGATGGTCCGGGAGCCAAAAACATTCAATACTTC.

The V gene is TRBV6-8, the J gene TRBJ1-2; no firm D call. V was clipped by 2 bases and J by 0 bases, with 4 bases between them. The germline V gene encodes CDR1 MNHGY and CDR2 SAAAGT. The CDR3 extends over 13 amino acids. This CDR3 is CASSYGANYGYTF. CDR3 DNA sequence: TGTGCCAGCAGTTACGGAGCTAACTATGGCTACACCTTC.

The V and J genes are TRBV6-8 and TRBJ2-1, with 7 bases that match TRBD2. The length of the CDR3 is 16 residues. With 6 bases clipped from V and 5 bases from J, the junction kept 13 bases outside the gene matches. The germline gives CDR1 MNHGY, CDR2 SAAAGT. The CDR3 region is CASRLLAEGLNNEQFF. In DNA form, the CDR3 reads TGTGCCAGCAGGCTTCTAGCGGAGGGATTGAACAATGAGCAGTTCTTC.

This clone appeared a single time. The rearrangement links TRBV6-8 to TRBJ2-5; 7 bases match TRBD2. The length of the CDR3 is 13 residues. The germline V gene encodes CDR1 MNHGY and CDR2 SAAAGT. V shed 6 bases and J 3 bases; nucleotides not matched to a gene: 4. CDR3 loop: CASRVGTKETQYF. The CDR3 DNA follows: TGTGCCAGCAGGGTTGGGACTAAAGAGACCCAGTACTTC.

The rearrangement uses TRBV6-8 and TRBJ2-2; TRBD1 agrees at 9 bases. CDR3 length: 16 amino acids. Per germline, CDR1 MNHGY and CDR2 SAAAGT. V lost 5 bases to trimming and J lost 0 bases; unmatched junction nucleotides: 4. CDR3 protein: CASSDGTGSNTGELFF. The DNA of the CDR3 is TGTGCCAGCAGTGACGGGACAGGGTCGAACACCGGGGAGCTGTTTTTT.